The 8 T cell receptor beta chains given below trace back to one sample, sequenced in a study of OX40 agonist ivuxolimab in advanced cancers. The assay was immunoSEQ multiplex PCR, and TCRdb's table has in-frame clones only and misses some. This table has some 43,000 clones, approximately 87% appearing once. The sample was CD4+ or CD8+ T cells sorted from blood, taken in a trial of the OX40 agonist ivuxolimab. The receptors originated from an adult with an advanced solid tumor such as melanoma, head and neck, liver or kidney cancer.

The chain links TRBV5-3 to TRBJ1-1; D ambiguous. TRBV5-3 is given ORF status, its function remaining uncertain. The V gene lost 4 bases and the J gene lost 6 bases, with 7 bases spanning the gap. The CDR3 length is 11 residues. The DNA for the CDR3 is TGTGCCAGAAGCCAGGCAGCTGAAGCTTTCTTT. Residues: CARSQAAEAFF.

The V call is TRBV5-4, the J call TRBJ2-2; possible D gene TRBD2, 6 bases. V was clipped by 4 bases and J by 4 bases, with 17 bases between them. The CDR3 extends over 16 amino acids. The germline V gene has CDR1 SGHNT and CDR2 YYREEE (reference sequence). CDR3 residues: CASSANDWGGTGELFF. The DNA of the CDR3 is TGTGCCAGCAGCGCCAACGATTGGGGAGGCACCGGGGAGCTGTTTTTT.

The V and J genes are TRBV6-5 and TRBJ2-5; TRBD2 aligns across 10 bases. V gave up 6 bases and J gave up 3 bases; unmatched junction bases: 1. Per the germline V gene, CDR1 is MNHEY and CDR2 is SVGAGI. The CDR3 consists of 13 residues. This CDR3 is CASRTSGEETQYF. CDR3 nucleotide sequence: TGTGCCAGCAGAACTAGCGGGGAAGAGACCCAGTACTTC.

Details on this clone: Different DNA sequences within this sample yield the same CDR3. CDR3 nucleotides: TGTGCCTGGAGTGTTTCCGGGGAGCTGTTTTTT. Encoded protein: CAWSVSGELFF. This chain connects TRBV30 to TRBJ2-2; no definite D call. In germline, CDR1 is GTSNPN, CDR2 SVGIG (reference sequence). The CDR3 length is 11 residues. Trimming removed 0 bases from V and 6 bases from J, with 2 bases in between.

The rearrangement links TRBV4-1 to TRBJ1-3; no definite D call. Germline V lookup: CDR1 MGHRA, CDR2 YSYEKL. This CDR3 comprises 17 residues. Trimming removed 2 bases from V and 3 bases from J, with 17 bases in between. Here the CDR3 reads CASSQPLRGPSGNTIYF. The CDR3 DNA reads TGCGCCAGCAGCCAACCACTTCGAGGGCCGAGTGGAAACACCATATATTTT.

The rearrangement uses TRBV20-1 and TRBJ2-1, with D uncertain. Germline CDR1 and CDR2: DFQATT and SNEGSKA (reference sequence). CDR3 length: 10 residues. The CDR3, as DNA: TGCAGCCGTGACGGCAATGAGCAGTTCTTC. It specifies CSRDGNEQFF.

V gene TRBV28 combines with J gene TRBJ2-7; tentatively, D is TRBD1 (6 bases). V lost 7 bases and J lost 3, with 19 bases in between. Per germline, CDR1 MDHEN and CDR2 SYDVKM. The CDR3 is 15 residues long. CDR3 amino acids: CASTPYEGHRYEQYF. Written as DNA, the CDR3 is TGTGCCAGCACTCCTTACGAGGGACACCGCTACGAGCAGTACTTC.

V usage is TRBV5-1 and J usage is TRBJ2-1, with D perhaps matching TRBD2 (6 bases). Germline loops: CDR1 SGHRS, CDR2 YFSETQ. The CDR3 has 13 amino acids. Deletions cut 3 bases from V and 8 bases from J, with 12 bases between. In DNA form, the CDR3 reads TGCGCCAGCAGCTCCGGGACTGCCTATGAGCAGTTCTTC. It codes for CASSSGTAYEQFF.